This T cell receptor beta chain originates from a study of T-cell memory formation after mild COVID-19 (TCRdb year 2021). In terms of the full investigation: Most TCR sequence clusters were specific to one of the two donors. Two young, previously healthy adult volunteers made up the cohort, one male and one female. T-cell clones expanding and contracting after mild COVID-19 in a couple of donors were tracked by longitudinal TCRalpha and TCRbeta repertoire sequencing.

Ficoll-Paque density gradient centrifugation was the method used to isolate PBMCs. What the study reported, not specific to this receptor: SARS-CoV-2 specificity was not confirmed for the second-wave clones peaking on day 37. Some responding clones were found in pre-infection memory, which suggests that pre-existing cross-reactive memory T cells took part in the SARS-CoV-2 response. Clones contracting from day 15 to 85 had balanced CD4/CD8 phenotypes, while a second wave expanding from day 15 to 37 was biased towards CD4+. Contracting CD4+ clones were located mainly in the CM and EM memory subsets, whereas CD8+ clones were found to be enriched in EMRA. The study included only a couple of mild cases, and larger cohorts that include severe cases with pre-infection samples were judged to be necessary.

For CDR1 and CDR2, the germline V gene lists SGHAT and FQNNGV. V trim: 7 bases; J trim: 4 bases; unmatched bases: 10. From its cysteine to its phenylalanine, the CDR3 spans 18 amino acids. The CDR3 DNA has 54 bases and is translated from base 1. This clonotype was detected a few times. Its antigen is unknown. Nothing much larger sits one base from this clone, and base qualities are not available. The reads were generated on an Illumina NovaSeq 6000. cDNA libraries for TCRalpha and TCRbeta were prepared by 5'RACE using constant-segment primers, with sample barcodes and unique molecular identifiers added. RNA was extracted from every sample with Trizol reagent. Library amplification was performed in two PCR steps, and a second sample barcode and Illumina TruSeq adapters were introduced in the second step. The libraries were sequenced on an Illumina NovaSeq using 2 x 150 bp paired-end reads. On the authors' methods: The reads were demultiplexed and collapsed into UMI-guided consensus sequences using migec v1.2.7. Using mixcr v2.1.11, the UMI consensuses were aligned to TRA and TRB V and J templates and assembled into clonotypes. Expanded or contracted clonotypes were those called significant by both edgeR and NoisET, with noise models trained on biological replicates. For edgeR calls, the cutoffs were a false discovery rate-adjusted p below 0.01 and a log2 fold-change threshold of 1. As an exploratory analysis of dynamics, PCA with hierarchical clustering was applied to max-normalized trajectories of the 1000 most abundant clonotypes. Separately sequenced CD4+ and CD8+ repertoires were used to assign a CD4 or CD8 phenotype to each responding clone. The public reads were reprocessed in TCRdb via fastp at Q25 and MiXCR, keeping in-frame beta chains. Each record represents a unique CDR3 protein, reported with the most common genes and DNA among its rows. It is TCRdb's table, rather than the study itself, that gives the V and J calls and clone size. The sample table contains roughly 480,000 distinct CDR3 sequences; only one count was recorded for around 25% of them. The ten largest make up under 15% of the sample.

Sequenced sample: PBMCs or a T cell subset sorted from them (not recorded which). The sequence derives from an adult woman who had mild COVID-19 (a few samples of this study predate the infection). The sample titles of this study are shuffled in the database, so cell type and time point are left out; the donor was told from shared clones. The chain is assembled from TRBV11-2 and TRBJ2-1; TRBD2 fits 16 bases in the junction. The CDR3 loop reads CASKRTGTSGGAYNEQFF. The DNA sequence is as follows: TGTGCCAGCAAGAGGACAGGGACTAGCGGGGGGGCGTACAATGAGCAGTTCTTC.